Each of the 8 T cell receptor beta chains below was sequenced from the same sample in a study of T cell responses to AZD1222 COVID-19 vaccine. Data came from immunoSEQ multiplex PCR; TCRdb stores just in-frame clones and leaves some out. The sample holds some 95,000 clones, roughly 85% seen once. The material was peripheral blood, obtained on day 0 of AZD1222 vaccination. The source is an adult in good health.

The CDR3 DNA reads TGTGCCTGGGCCGACCCACCATCCCGGGGGCGCACAGATACGCAGTATTTT. Its translation is CAWADPPSRGRTDTQYF. This rearrangement joins TRBV30 to TRBJ2-3, with D perhaps TRBD1 or TRBD2 (6 bases each). The germline gives CDR1 GTSNPN, CDR2 SVGIG (reference sequence). Trimming took 5 bases from V and 1 from J, leaving 22 bases between them. The CDR3 has 17 residues.

The chain is built from TRBV30 and TRBJ2-5; D possibly matches TRBD1 or TRBD2 (5 bases each). There are 13 residues in the CDR3. From germline, CDR1 is GTSNPN and CDR2 SVGIG (reference sequence). V dropped 1 base and J dropped 5 bases, with 11 bases sitting between them. The CDR3 DNA sequence: TGTGCCTGGAGTGCGGAGAGGGACGAGACCCAGTACTTC. Protein product: CAWSAERDETQYF.

The V call is TRBV7-9, the J call TRBJ1-2; TRBD1 matches 7 bases. The junction had 15 bases not matched to a gene; V was cut back by 4 bases and J by 4 bases. This CDR3 spans 17 amino acids. Germline loops: CDR1 SEHNR, CDR2 FQNEAQ (reference sequence). The CDR3 nucleotides read TGTGCCAGCAGCTCCCCGGACAGGTTGCGCCCTTTCTATGGCTACACCTTC. As protein: CASSSPDRLRPFYGYTF.

This clone was seen only once. V usage is TRBV6-6 and J usage is TRBJ2-2; D is ambiguous. The germline V gene encodes CDR1 MNHNY and CDR2 SVGAGI (reference sequence). The CDR3 runs 15 residues. The V and J ends lost 0 bases and 6 bases respectively, with 11 bases between them. CDR3 residues: CASSYSASSPGELFF. CDR3 in DNA: TGTGCCAGCAGTTACTCCGCTAGTAGTCCCGGGGAGCTGTTTTTT.

The rearrangement joins TRBV2 to TRBJ1-2, with D possibly TRBD1 on 5 matching bases. Trimming cost V 4 bases and J 7 bases, with 13 bases left between them. The germline CDR1 and CDR2 sequences are SNHLY and FYNNEI. The CDR3 consists of 13 residues. CDR3 nucleotides: TGTGCCAGCAGTGGTAGCAGGGACTCTGGCTACACCTTC. Its translation: CASSGSRDSGYTF. Complete variable domain (other parts from reference TRBV2 and TRBJ1-2): EPEVTQTPSHQVTQMGQEVILRCVPISNHLYFYWYRQILGQKVEFLVSFYNNEISEKSEIFDDQFSVERPDGSNFTLKIRSTKLEDSAMYFCASSGSRDSGYTFGSGTRLTVV.

The chain joins TRBV27 to TRBJ2-1, with 9 bases that match TRBD2. V was pared by 0 bases and J by 4 bases, with 7 bases of the junction left unmatched. Germline V gene data show CDR1 as MNHEY and CDR2 as SMNVEV (reference sequence). CDR3 size: 17 residues. This chain's CDR3 is CASSLSYSGSAYNEQFF. The CDR3 nucleotides are TGTGCCAGCAGTTTATCGTATAGCGGGAGTGCGTACAATGAGCAGTTCTTC.

The chain recombines TRBV6-5 with TRBJ2-3, with TRBD1 matching 9 bases. With 6 bases clipped from V and 3 bases from J, the junction kept 1 base outside the gene matches. Looked up from germline, CDR1 is MNHEY and CDR2 is SVGAGI. The CDR3 covers 13 residues. The CDR3 sequence is CASRGTGTDTQYF. The CDR3 DNA reads as TGTGCCAGCAGAGGGACAGGGACAGATACGCAGTATTTT.

This chain connects TRBV6-1 to TRBJ1-4; D unclear. The germline V gene encodes CDR1 MNHNS and CDR2 SASEGT. Trimming pared 0 bases from V and 2 bases from J, leaving 10 bases between. The CDR3 is 16 amino acids. The DNA for the CDR3 is TGTGCCAGCAGTGAAGCCCTCGGAGGTACTAATGAAAAACTGTTTTTT. It translates to CASSEALGGTNEKLFF.